This T cell receptor (beta chain) was retrieved from a study of neoadjuvant anti-PD-1 for oral cavity cancer. Overall study context: Non-progressing patients received a fourth nivolumab dose near day 43, then surgery on days 50-56.

Time point given: after neoadjuvant nivolumab, at surgical resection. These oral cavity squamous cell carcinomas were HPV-negative and locally advanced. The CDR3 is 17 residues long. Germline V gene lookup returns CDR1 SGHVS and CDR2 FNYEAQ. The ends were cut back, 1 base at V and 0 bases at J, with 12 bases in the middle. Two replicates per tumor sample, mostly from roughly 5 ug of genomic DNA. Measured with immunoSEQ multiplex PCR; TCRdb has only the in-frame clones, and not every one. The sample has about 23,000 clones, 25% to 30% seen once. This clonotype originated in a person between 40 and 85 years old with oral cavity squamous cell carcinoma. The J gene is TRBJ2-2, the V gene TRBV7-6; D is uncertain. The sample here was tumor tissue, taken after nivolumab (anti-PD-1) treatment. CDR3 residues: CASSLEVELSNTGELFF. DNA of the CDR3: TGTGCCAGCAGCTTAGAGGTCGAGCTCTCGAACACCGGGGAGCTGTTTTTT.